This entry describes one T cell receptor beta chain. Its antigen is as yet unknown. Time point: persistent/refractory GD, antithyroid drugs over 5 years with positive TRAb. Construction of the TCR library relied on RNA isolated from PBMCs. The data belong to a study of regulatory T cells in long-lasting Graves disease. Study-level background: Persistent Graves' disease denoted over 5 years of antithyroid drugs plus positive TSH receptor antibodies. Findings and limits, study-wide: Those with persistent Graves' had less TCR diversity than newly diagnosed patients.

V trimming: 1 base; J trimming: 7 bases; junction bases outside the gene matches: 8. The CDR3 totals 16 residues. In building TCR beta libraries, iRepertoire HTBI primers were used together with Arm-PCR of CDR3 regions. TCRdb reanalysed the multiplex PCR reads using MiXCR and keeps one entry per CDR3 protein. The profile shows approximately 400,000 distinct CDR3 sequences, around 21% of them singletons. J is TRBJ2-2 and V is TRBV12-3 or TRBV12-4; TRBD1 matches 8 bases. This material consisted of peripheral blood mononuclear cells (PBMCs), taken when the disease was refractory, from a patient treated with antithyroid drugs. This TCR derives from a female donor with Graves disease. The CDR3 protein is CASSLVAGGAGGELFF. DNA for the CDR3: TGTGCCAGCAGTTTAGTGGCAGGGGGCGCGGGCGGGGAGCTGTTTTTT.